One TCR beta chain is described in this entry. No antigen is known for it. Viral peptide pools were used in the ViraFEST assay to expand antigen-specific CD4+ T cells, and sequencing came afterward. Between days 10 and 11 of culture, CD4+ T cells were separated out. Vaccinated recipients, who were negative for nucleocapsid antibodies, had no history of SARS-CoV-2 infection. In the cultures, half the medium was exchanged for IL-2 medium on days 3 and 7. Generated by immunoSEQ multiplex PCR, the TCRdb table keeps only in-frame clones and is missing some. This table holds 35,000 to 45,000 clones, roughly four fifths found once. V lost 5 bases, J lost 0 bases, and 3 bases stayed unmatched. The germline V gene has CDR1 LNHDA and CDR2 SQIVND (reference sequence). The CDR3 length is 15 residues. These data belong to a study of vaccination effects on CD4 cells after COVID-19.

Source: CD4+ T cells from PBMCs cultured with SARS-CoV-2 spike peptides, taken before COVID-19 vaccination. The chain links TRBV19 to TRBJ1-5; 8 nucleotides line up with TRBD1. This receptor was identified in a human donor who received a COVID-19 vaccine. CDR3 coding DNA: TGTGCCAGTAGTGCGACAGGGGATAGCAATCAGCCCCAGCATTTT. Its protein is CASSATGDSNQPQHF.